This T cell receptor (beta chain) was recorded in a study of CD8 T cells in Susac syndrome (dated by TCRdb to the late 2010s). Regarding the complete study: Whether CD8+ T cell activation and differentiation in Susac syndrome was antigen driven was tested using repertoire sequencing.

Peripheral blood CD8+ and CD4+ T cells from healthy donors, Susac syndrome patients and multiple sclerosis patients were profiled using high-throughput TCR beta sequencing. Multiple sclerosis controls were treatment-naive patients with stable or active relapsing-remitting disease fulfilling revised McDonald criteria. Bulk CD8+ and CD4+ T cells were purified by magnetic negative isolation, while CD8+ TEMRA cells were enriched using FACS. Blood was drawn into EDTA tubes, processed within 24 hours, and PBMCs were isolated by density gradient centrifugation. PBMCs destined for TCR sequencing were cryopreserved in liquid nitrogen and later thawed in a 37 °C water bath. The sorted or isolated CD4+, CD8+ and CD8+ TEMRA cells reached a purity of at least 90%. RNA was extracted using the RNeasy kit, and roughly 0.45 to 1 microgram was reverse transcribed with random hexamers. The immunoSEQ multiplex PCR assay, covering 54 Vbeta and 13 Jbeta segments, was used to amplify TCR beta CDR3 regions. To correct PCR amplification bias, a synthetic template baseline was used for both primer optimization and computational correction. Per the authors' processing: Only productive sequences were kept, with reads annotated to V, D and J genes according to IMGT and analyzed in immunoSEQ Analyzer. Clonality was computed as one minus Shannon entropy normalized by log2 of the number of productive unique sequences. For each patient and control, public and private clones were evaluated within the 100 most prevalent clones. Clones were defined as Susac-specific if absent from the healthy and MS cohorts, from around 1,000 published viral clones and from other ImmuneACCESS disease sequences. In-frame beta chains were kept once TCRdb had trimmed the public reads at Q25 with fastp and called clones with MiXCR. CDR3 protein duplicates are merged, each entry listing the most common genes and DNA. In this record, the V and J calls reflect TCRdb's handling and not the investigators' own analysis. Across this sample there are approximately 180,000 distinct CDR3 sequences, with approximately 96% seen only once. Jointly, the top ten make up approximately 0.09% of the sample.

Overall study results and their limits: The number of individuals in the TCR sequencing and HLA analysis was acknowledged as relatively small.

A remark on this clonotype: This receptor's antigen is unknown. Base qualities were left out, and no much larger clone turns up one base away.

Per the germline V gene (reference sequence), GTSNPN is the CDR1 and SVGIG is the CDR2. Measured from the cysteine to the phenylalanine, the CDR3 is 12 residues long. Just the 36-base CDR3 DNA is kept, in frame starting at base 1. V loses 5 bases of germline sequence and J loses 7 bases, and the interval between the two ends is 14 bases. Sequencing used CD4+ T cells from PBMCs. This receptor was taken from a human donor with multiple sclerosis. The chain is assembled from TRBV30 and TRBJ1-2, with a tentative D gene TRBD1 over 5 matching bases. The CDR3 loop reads CAWVPGRGGYTF. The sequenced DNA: TGTGCCTGGGTCCCGGGAAGGGGTGGCTACACCTTC. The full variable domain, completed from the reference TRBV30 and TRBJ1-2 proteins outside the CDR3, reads SQTIHQWPATLVQPVGSPLSLECTVEGTSNPNLYWYRQAAGRGLQLLFYSVGIGQISSEVPQNLSASRPQDRQFILSSKKLLLSDSGFYLCAWVPGRGGYTFGSGTRLTVV.